This T cell receptor (beta chain) was obtained from a study of T cell changes during pregnancy in multiple sclerosis. Data came from immunoSEQ multiplex PCR; TCRdb stores just in-frame clones and leaves some out. The sample consists of tens of thousands of clones, about 90% of them appearing once. The V gene end was trimmed by 3 bases and the J gene end by 8 bases; junction bases not matched to a gene: 8. The CDR3 runs 15 residues. From germline, CDR1 is SEHNR and CDR2 FQNEAQ (reference sequence). The clonotype was recovered from a female donor with multiple sclerosis, enrolled in a pregnancy study. The chain uses TRBV7-9 and TRBJ2-1, with 9 bases identical to TRBD2. Sequences were derived from CD4+ T cells from peripheral blood mononuclear cells, sampled before pregnancy. The CDR3 DNA sequence: TGTGCCAGCAGCTTCCTTAGCGGGAGATTGGATGAGCAGTTCTTC. Protein product: CASSFLSGRLDEQFF.